A selection of T cell receptor beta chains follows, all from one sample in a study of shared T cell receptors in the human thymus. The assay was immunoSEQ multiplex PCR, and TCRdb's table has in-frame clones only and misses some. This sample has 700,000 to 750,000 clones; 80% to 90% occur once, and the top ten carry approximately 0.01%. These data were also filed under a second study, of human thymus T cells.

The sample consisted of thymocytes. Every receptor here comes from a girl in the first two years of life with a congenital heart defect. The CDR3 runs from the conserved cysteine through the conserved F or W. The order of the fields is clone size, V gene, D gene, J gene, CDR3 DNA, CDR3 protein. D genes are given only for firm matches. Clone size appears in some rows only: once, few, many, or a class for an expanded clone.

size: few
V: TRBV2
D: TRBD1
J: TRBJ2-2
DNA: TGTGCCAGCAGACCGGGACAGGCCTACTCCGGGGAGCTGTTTTTT
CDR3: CASRPGQAYSGELFF

size: once
V: TRBV2
D: .
J: TRBJ1-2
DNA: TGTGCCAGACACCGCAGAAATGGGGGCTGCTATGGCTACACCTTC
CDR3: CARHRRNGGCYGYTF

size: .
V: TRBV4-1
D: TRBD1
J: TRBJ1-6
DNA: TGCGCCAGCAGCCAAGAGGGGGACAGAACGGATTCACCCCTCCACTTT
CDR3: CASSQEGDRTDSPLHF

size: .
V: TRBV2
D: .
J: TRBJ2-4
DNA: TGTGCCAGCCACAAGGGGGGGAACATTCAGTACTTC
CDR3: CASHKGGNIQYF

size: .
V: TRBV7-9
D: TRBD1
J: TRBJ1-1
DNA: TGTGCCAGCAACCGAAAAAGACAGGGGAACACTGAAGCTTTCTTT
CDR3: CASNRKRQGNTEAFF

size: .
V: TRBV28
D: .
J: TRBJ1-6
DNA: TGTGCCAGCAGTTTATGGGAGCCCGACTATAATTCACCCCTCCACTTT
CDR3: CASSLWEPDYNSPLHF

size: .
V: TRBV18
D: TRBD1
J: TRBJ1-2
DNA: TGTGCCAGCTCACCCCTACCGACAGGGCGTGCCAACTATGGCTACACCTTC
CDR3: CASSPLPTGRANYGYTF

size: .
V: TRBV2
D: TRBD1
J: TRBJ2-3
DNA: TGTGCCAGCAGTGAACTCCGGACAGGGGTTAGCACAGATACGCAGTATTTT
CDR3: CASSELRTGVSTDTQYF

size: .
V: TRBV15
D: TRBD1
J: TRBJ1-1
DNA: TGTGCCACCAGCAGATCACAGGGGCCCCTCACTGAAGCTTTCTTT
CDR3: CATSRSQGPLTEAFF

size: .
V: TRBV30
D: .
J: TRBJ2-1
DNA: TGTGCCTGGAGTGTAGCCCTCAATGAGCAGTTCTTC
CDR3: CAWSVALNEQFF